The entry below gives a single T cell receptor (beta chain) sequence along with its context. Between the trimmed V and J ends, which lost 5 bases and 2 bases, there was a span of 10 bases. The CDR3 extends over 13 amino acids. CDR1 and CDR2 (germline): MDHEN, SYDVKM. The data were taken from a study of cytomegalovirus exposure and HLA in healthy donors. Primers included in the PCR were 60 Vbeta and 13 Jbeta primers. TCRdb's copy holds only in-frame clones and misses some; the assay was immunoSEQ multiplex PCR. The sample has 95,000 to 150,000 clones, approximately 73% seen once. The V gene is TRBV28, the J gene TRBJ2-7, with a possible D match to TRBD1 (6 bases). Material for sequencing was PBMCs. This clonotype was obtained from a man aged 55 to 70 in good health and CMV-seropositive. The CDR3 DNA sequence: TGTGCCAGCAGTCCGGGACATCCCTACGAGCAGTACTTC. This gives the protein CASSPGHPYEQYF.